This T cell receptor (beta chain) came from a study of CD8 T cells in Susac syndrome. Sequencing targeted TCR beta in blood CD8+ and CD4+ T cells. Healthy donors, matched for age and sex, constituted the control group. Negative magnetic isolation gave CD8+ and CD4+ cells; FACS enriched CD8+ TEMRA. It was with random hexamers that roughly 0.5 to 1 ug RNA was reverse transcribed. TCR beta CDR3 was amplified by immunoSEQ covering 54 Vbeta and 13 Jbeta. TCRdb independently ran MiXCR on the immunoSEQ multiplex PCR reads; one entry per CDR3 protein. The sample lists some 120,000 distinct CDR3 sequences, 85% to 95% occurring once. This receptor was obtained from a human donor in good health. Sequences were obtained from CD8+ T cells from PBMCs.

CDR3 amino acids: CASSLSGSIGEQYF. CDR3 DNA sequence: TGTGCCAGCAGCTTAAGTGGGTCCATCGGCGAGCAGTACTTC. The gene calls are TRBV7-9 and TRBJ2-7; D unresolved. Germline V lookup: CDR1 SEHNR, CDR2 FQNEAQ (reference sequence). The CDR3 is 14 amino acids. Trimming cost V 2 bases and J 6 bases, with 14 bases left between them.